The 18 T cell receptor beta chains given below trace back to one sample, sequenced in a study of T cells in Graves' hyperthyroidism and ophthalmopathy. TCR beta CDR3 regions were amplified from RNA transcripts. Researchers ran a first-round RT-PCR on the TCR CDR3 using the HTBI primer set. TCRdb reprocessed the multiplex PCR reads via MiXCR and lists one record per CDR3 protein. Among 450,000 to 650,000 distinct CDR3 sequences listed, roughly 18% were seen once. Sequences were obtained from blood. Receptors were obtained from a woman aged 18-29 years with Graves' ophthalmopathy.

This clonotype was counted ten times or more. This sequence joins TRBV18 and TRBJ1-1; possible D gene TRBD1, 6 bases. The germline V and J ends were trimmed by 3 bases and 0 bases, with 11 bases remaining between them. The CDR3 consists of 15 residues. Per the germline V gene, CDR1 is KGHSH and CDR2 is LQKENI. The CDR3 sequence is CASSPLTGLNTEAFF. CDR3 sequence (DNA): TGTGCCAGCTCACCCTTGACAGGCCTGAACACTGAAGCTTTCTTT.

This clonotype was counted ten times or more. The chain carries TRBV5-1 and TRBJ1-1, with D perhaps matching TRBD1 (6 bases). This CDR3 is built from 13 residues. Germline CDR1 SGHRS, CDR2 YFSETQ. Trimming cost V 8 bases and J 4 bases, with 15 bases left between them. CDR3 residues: CASFSGARTEAFF. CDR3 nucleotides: TGCGCCAGTTTCTCGGGGGCGCGCACTGAAGCTTTCTTT.

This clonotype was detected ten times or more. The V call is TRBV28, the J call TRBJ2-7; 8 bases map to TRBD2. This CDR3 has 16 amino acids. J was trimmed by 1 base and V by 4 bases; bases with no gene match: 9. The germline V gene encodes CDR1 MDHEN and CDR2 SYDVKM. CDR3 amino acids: CASSSPGTRNSYEQYF. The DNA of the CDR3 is TGTGCCAGCAGTTCGCCCGGGACTAGGAATTCCTACGAGCAGTACTTC.

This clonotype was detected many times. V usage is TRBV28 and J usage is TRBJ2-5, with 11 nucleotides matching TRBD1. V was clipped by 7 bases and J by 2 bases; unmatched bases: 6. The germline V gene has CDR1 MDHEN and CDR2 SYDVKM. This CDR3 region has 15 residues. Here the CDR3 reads CASNGQGAGQETQYF. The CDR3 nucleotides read TGTGCCAGCAACGGACAGGGGGCAGGTCAAGAGACCCAGTACTTC.

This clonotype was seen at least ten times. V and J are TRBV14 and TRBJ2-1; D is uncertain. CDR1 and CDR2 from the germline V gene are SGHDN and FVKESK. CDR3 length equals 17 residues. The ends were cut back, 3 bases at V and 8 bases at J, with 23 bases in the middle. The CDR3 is CASSHWLGPKGGDEQFF. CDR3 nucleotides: TGTGCCAGCAGCCACTGGCTCGGTCCGAAAGGTGGGGATGAGCAGTTCTTC.

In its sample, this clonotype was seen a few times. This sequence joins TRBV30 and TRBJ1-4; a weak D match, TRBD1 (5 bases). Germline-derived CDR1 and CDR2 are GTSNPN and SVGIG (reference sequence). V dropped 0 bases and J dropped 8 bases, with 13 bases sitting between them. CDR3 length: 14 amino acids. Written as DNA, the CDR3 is TGTGCCTGGAGTGTACTCGGGGCTGGGGAAAAACTGTTTTTT. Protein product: CAWSVLGAGEKLFF.

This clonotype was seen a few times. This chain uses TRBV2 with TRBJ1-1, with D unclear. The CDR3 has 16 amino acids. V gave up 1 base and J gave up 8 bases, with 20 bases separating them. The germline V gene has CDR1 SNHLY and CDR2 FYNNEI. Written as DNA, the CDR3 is TGTGCCAGCAGTGAAGAGGACTTACCCTGGGGAGGGGAAGCTTTCTTT. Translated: CASSEEDLPWGGEAFF. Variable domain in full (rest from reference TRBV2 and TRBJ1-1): EPEVTQTPSHQVTQMGQEVILRCVPISNHLYFYWYRQILGQKVEFLVSFYNNEISEKSEIFDDQFSVERPDGSNFTLKIRSTKLEDSAMYFCASSEEDLPWGGEAFFGQGTRLTVV.

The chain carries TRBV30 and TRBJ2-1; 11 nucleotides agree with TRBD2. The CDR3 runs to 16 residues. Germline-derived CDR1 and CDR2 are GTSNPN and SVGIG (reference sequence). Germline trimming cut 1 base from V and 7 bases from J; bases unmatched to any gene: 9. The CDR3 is CAWSEIAGGLGNEQFF. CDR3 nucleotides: TGTGCCTGGAGTGAAATAGCGGGAGGGCTAGGAAATGAGCAGTTCTTC.

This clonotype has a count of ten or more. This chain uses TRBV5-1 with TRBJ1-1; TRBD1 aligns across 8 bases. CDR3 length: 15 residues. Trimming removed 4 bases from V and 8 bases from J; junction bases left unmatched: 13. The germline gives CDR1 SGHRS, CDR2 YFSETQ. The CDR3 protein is CASSVRQGSNAEAFF. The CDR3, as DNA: TGCGCCAGCAGCGTTAGACAGGGGTCCAACGCGGAAGCTTTCTTT.

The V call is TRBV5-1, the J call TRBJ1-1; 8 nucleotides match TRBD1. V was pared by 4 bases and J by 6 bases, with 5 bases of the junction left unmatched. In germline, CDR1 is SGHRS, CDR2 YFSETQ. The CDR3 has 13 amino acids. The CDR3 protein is CASSHTGGAEAFF. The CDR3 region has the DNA TGCGCCAGCAGCCATACAGGGGGGGCTGAAGCTTTCTTT.

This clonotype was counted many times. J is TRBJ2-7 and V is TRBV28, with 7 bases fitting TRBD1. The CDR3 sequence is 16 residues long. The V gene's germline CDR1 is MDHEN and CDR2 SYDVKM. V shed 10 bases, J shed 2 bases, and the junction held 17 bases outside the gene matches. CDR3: CATCGQVIDLAYEQYF. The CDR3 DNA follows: TGTGCCACCTGCGGACAGGTAATAGATTTAGCCTACGAGCAGTACTTC. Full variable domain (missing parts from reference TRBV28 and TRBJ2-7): DVKVTQSSRYLVKRTGEKVFLECVQDMDHENMFWYRQDPGLGLRLIYFSYDVKMKEKGDIPEGYSVSREKKERFSLILESASTNQTSMYLCATCGQVIDLAYEQYFGPGTRLTVT.

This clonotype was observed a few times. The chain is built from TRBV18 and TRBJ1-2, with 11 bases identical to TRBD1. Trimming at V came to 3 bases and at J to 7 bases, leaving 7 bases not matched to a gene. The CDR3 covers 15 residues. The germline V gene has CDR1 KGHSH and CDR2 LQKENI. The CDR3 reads CASSPTDRGHSGYTF. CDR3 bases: TGTGCCAGCTCACCCACGGACAGGGGGCATTCTGGCTACACCTTC.

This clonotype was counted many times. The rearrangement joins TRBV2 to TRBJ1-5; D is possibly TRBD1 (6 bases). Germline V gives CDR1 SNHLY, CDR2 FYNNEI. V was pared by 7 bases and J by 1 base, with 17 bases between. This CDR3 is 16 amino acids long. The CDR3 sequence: CASTPQDRVSNQPQHF. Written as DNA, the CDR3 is TGTGCCAGCACACCTCAGGACAGAGTCAGCAATCAGCCCCAGCATTTT.

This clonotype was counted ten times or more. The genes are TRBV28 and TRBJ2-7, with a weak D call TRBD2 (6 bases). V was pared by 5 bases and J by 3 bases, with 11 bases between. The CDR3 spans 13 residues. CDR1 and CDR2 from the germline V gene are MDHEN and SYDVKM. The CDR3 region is CASSTGTFYEQYF. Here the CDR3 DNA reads TGTGCCAGCAGTACCGGGACTTTCTACGAGCAGTACTTC.

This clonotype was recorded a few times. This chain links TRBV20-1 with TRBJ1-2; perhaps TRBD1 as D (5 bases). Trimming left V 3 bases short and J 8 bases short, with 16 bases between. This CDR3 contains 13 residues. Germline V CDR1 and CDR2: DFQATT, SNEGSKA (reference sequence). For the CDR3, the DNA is TGCAGTGCTAGCCTTAGACAGTCACGCGGCTACACCTTC. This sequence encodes CSASLRQSRGYTF.

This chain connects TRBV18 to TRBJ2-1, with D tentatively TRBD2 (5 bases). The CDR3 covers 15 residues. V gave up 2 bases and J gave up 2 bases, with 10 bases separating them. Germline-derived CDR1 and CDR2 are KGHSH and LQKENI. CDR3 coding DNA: TGTGCCAGCTCACCAGTACTAGTAACCTACAATGAGCAGTTCTTC. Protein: CASSPVLVTYNEQFF.

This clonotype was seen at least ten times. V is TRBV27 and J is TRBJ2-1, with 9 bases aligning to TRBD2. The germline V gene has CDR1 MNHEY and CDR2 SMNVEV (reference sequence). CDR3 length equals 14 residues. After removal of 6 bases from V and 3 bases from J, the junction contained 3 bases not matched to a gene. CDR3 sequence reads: CASSAGGLYNEQFF. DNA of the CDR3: TGTGCCAGCAGCGCGGGGGGGCTCTACAATGAGCAGTTCTTC.

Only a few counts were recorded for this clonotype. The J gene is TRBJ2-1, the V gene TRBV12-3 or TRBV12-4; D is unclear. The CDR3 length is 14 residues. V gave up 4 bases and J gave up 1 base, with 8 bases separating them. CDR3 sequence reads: CASSSLQSYNEQFF. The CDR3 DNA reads TGTGCCAGCAGTTCCCTGCAGTCCTACAATGAGCAGTTCTTC.